Below, one TCR beta chain is given with its context. The second PCR ran about 6 to 11 cycles with a sample-barcoded 5' primer and J-beta primers. The template-switch adaptor was a 5' adaptor with 12 random nucleotides. It tagged each cDNA molecule. Via MiXCR, TCRdb re-called the 5' RACE reads, giving one row per CDR3 protein. The data show under 800,000 distinct CDR3 sequences, with roughly two fifths seen just once and approximately 22% held by the top ten. These data are taken from a study of blood T cells in healthy people across ages. The sample comprised blood. The sequence was obtained from a woman in her sixties in good health.

CDR3 bases: TGTGCCACCCGCGGGACAGGGGGCACGGAGACCCAGTACTTC. Residues: CATRGTGGTETQYF. V gene TRBV24-1 combines with J gene TRBJ2-5; 12 nucleotides align to TRBD1. With V trimmed by 9 bases and J by 5 bases, 6 bases remained unmatched. The CDR3 length is 14 residues. The V gene's germline CDR1 is KGHDR and CDR2 SFDVKD.